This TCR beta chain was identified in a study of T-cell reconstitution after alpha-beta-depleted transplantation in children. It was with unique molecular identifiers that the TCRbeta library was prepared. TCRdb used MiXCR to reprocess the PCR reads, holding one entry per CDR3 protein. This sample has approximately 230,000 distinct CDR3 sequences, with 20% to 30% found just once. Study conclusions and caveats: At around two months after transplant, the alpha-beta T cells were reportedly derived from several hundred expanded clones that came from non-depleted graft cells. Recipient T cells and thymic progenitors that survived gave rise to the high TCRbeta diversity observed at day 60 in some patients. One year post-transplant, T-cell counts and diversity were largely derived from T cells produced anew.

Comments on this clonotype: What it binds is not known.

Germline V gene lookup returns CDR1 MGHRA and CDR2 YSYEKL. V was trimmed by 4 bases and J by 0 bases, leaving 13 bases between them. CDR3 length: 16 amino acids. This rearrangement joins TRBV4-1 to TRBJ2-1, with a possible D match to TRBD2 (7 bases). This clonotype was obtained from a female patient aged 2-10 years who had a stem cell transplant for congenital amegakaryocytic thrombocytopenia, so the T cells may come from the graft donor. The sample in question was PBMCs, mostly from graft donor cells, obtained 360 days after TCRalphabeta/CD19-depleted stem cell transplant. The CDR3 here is CASSLRGGGSYNEQFF. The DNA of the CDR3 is TGCGCCAGCAGCCTCCGGGGAGGGGGCTCCTACAATGAGCAGTTCTTC.